This T cell receptor beta chain was identified during a study of blood T cell repertoires in COVID-19. Turning to the study itself: PBMCs, B-cell-depleted T cells, or T cells were the source of the cDNA or gDNA that made up the material.

This clone appeared a few times. Sequencing used immunoSEQ multiplex PCR; TCRdb keeps in-frame clones, though not all of them. The sample yields 50,000 to 75,000 clones, around 77% seen once. V gave up 0 bases and J gave up 4 bases; unmatched junction bases: 7. The CDR3 contains 18 residues. CDR1 LGHNA and CDR2 YNFKEQ come from the germline V gene. Sequenced sample: peripheral blood. The rearrangement uses TRBV4-2 and TRBJ2-2; 11 positions match TRBD2. The TCR sequence derives from a man older than 75 with active or convalescent COVID-19. Here the CDR3 DNA reads TGTGCCAGCAGCCAAGATTACGGTCTAGCGGGAGGCACCGGGGAGCTGTTTTTT. Encoded protein: CASSQDYGLAGGTGELFF.